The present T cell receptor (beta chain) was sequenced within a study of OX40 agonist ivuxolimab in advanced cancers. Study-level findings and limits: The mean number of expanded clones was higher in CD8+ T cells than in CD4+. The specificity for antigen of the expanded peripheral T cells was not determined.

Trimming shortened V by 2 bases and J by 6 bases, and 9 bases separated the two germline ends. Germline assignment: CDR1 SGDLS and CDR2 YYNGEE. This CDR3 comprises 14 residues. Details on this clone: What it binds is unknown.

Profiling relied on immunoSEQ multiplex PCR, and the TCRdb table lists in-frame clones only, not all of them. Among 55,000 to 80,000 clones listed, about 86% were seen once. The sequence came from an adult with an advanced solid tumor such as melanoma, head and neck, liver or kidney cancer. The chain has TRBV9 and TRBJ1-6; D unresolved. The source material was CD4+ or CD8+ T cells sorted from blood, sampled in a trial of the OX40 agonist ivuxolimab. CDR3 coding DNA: TGTGCCAGCAGCGTTGAACAGACTAATTCACCCCTCCACTTT. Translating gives CASSVEQTNSPLHF.